This T cell receptor (beta chain) appears in the sequencing data of a study of blood T cell repertoires in COVID-19. About the research overall: Whether acute or convalescent, the COVID-19 samples came from the United States, Italy and Spain. Nucleic acid was either cDNA or gDNA, and it came from T cells, B-cell-depleted T cells, or PBMCs.

Authors' data handling: For nucleated cells, counts were estimated from reference gene primer amplification. TCRdb's copy holds only in-frame clones and misses some; the assay was immunoSEQ multiplex PCR. Clonal size and the V and J genes are those of that table, whereas D and trimming came from the DNA. The data show under 95,000 clones, with over 75% seen just once and around 5% held by the top ten. Germline values: CDR1 KGHDR, CDR2 SFDVKD. The CDR3 length is 15 residues. The germline V and J ends were trimmed by 4 bases and 0 bases, with 11 bases remaining between them. Sequencing was performed on peripheral blood. This chain links TRBV24-1 with TRBJ1-2, with a weak D call TRBD1 (5 bases). This receptor was obtained from an elderly woman with acute or convalescent COVID-19. The CDR3 DNA reads TGTGCCACCAGTGACGCTAGGGGCACTAACTATGGCTACACCTTC. Residues: CATSDARGTNYGYTF.